These 19 T cell receptor beta chains were sequenced from one sample in a study of CD8+CD57+ T cells in acquired aplastic anemia. Genomic DNA was employed as the template in profiling TCR beta VDJ and CDR3. TCRdb processed the reads anew with MiXCR; each CDR3 protein has one entry. The sample gives a few hundred thousand distinct CDR3 sequences, 55% to 65% of which show up once; 7% to 9% is in the top ten. Sequenced: sorted CD4+, CD8+, or CD8+CD57+ T cells (not recorded which) from PBMCs. These receptors were obtained from a human donor with severe aplastic anemia or a healthy control (not recorded which).

The chain joins TRBV12-3 or TRBV12-4 to TRBJ1-1; D is uncertain. The ends were cut back, 2 bases at V and 0 bases at J, with 10 bases in the middle. The CDR3 totals 15 residues. The CDR3 region is CASSLRQQMNTEAFF. The CDR3 region has the DNA TGTGCCAGCAGTTTACGGCAGCAAATGAACACTGAAGCTTTCTTT.

V usage is TRBV10-3 and J usage is TRBJ2-5; D remains ambiguous. This CDR3 comprises 11 residues. V lost 3 bases, J lost 5 bases, and 4 bases lay in between. Germline V gene lookup returns CDR1 ENHRY and CDR2 SYGVKD. The CDR3: CAISEGETQYF. In DNA form, the CDR3 reads TGTGCCATCAGTGAAGGTGAGACCCAGTACTTC.

The chain employs TRBV7-9 and TRBJ1-1; tentatively, D is TRBD1 (6 bases). Germline assignment: CDR1 SEHNR and CDR2 FQNEAQ (reference sequence). The CDR3 sequence is 13 residues long. V was shortened by 6 bases and J by 0 bases, with 8 bases between the two germline ends. The DNA of the CDR3 is TGTGCCAGCAGAGGGGGAATGAACACTGAAGCTTTCTTT. Its translation: CASRGGMNTEAFF.

The chain links TRBV9 to TRBJ2-3; 13 bases match TRBD2. V shed 4 bases and J 0 bases; nucleotides not matched to a gene: 8. CDR1 SGDLS and CDR2 YYNGEE come from the germline V gene. The CDR3 contains 18 residues. Here the CDR3 reads CASSSRLAGGPSTDTQYF. In DNA form, the CDR3 reads TGTGCCAGCAGCTCACGACTAGCGGGGGGACCTAGCACAGATACGCAGTATTTT.

The chain links TRBV19 to TRBJ2-5; D remains ambiguous. Trimming pared 8 bases from V and 0 bases from J, leaving 10 bases between. Germline CDR1 LNHDA, CDR2 SQIVND (reference sequence). The CDR3 has 13 residues. The CDR3 sequence: CASGWRNQETQYF. The DNA for the CDR3 is TGTGCCAGTGGATGGAGAAACCAAGAGACCCAGTACTTC.

This clonotype showed up many times. This sequence joins TRBV18 and TRBJ2-7, with D maybe TRBD1 (6 bases). In germline, CDR1 is KGHSH, CDR2 LQKENI. The CDR3 spans 11 residues. The V gene lost 4 bases and the J gene lost 5 bases, with 6 bases spanning the gap. CDR3 protein: CASSQGDEQYF. DNA for the CDR3: TGTGCCAGCTCACAGGGGGACGAGCAGTACTTC.

The chain couples TRBV20-1 to TRBJ2-3, with TRBD2 as a possible D gene (6 bases). Between the trimmed V and J ends, which lost 3 bases and 6 bases, there was a span of 19 bases. The CDR3 covers 15 residues. Germline-derived CDR1 and CDR2 are DFQATT and SNEGSKA (reference sequence). The CDR3 protein is CSASLGTPKGDTQYF. The DNA for the CDR3 is TGCAGTGCTAGCCTGGGGACTCCGAAAGGGGATACGCAGTATTTT.

The chain couples TRBV7-6 to TRBJ2-5, with TRBD2 as a possible D gene (6 bases). The germline V gene encodes CDR1 SGHVS and CDR2 FNYEAQ. V lost 1 base, J lost 7 bases, and 13 bases lay in between. The CDR3 length is 14 residues. This CDR3 reads CASSLEEGRVTQYF. CDR3 DNA sequence: TGTGCCAGCAGCTTAGAGGAGGGTCGGGTGACCCAGTACTTC.

The count of this clonotype is one. V and J are TRBV7-9 and TRBJ2-3, with 7 nucleotides matching TRBD2. Germline V gene data show CDR1 as SEHNR and CDR2 as FQNEAQ (reference sequence). V trimming: 5 bases; J trimming: 0 bases; junction bases outside the gene matches: 11. The CDR3 is 17 amino acids. The DNA of the CDR3 is TGTGCCAGCAGCCCCCCCCGGGGGGAAGTAAGCACAGATACGCAGTATTTT. This sequence encodes CASSPPRGEVSTDTQYF.

This clonotype was picked up many times. This chain joins TRBV20-1 and TRBJ1-1; no clear D gene. This CDR3 has 15 residues. Germline values: CDR1 DFQATT, CDR2 SNEGSKA (reference sequence). Trimming stripped 2 bases from V and 0 bases from J, with 13 bases between. The CDR3 sequence is CSARPLSIMNTEAFF. The CDR3 bases are TGCAGTGCTAGACCCCTGTCAATCATGAACACTGAAGCTTTCTTT.

Many counts were recorded for this clonotype. The chain has TRBV28 and TRBJ2-7; possible D gene TRBD1, 6 bases. The CDR3 extends over 15 amino acids. The germline V gene has CDR1 MDHEN and CDR2 SYDVKM. V was cut by 3 bases and J by 3 bases, with 15 bases left in between. CDR3 sequence (DNA): TGTGCCAGCAGTTTTTGGGTGATGGACAGCTACGAGCAGTACTTC. This gives the protein CASSFWVMDSYEQYF.

This clonotype was counted a single time. This chain joins TRBV2 and TRBJ1-4; no firm D call. This CDR3 comprises 13 residues. V lost 5 bases and J 7 bases, leaving 11 bases between the germline ends. The V gene's germline CDR1 is SNHLY and CDR2 FYNNEI. CDR3 residues: CASSIEGREKLFF. The CDR3 nucleotides read TGTGCCAGCAGTATCGAAGGGCGTGAAAAACTGTTTTTT.

The genes are TRBV29-1 and TRBJ2-1; 14 bases are shared with TRBD2. The CDR3 is 16 amino acids. Trimming at V came to 3 bases and at J to 6 bases, leaving 7 bases not matched to a gene. The V gene's germline CDR1 is SQVTM and CDR2 ANQGSEA. CDR3 in DNA: TGCAGCGTTGACCTGACGGGACTAGCGGGAGTCAATGAGCAGTTCTTC. This codes for CSVDLTGLAGVNEQFF.

This sequence joins TRBV20-1 and TRBJ1-1; tentatively, D is TRBD1 (5 bases). V was shortened by 0 bases and J by 2 bases, with 13 bases between the two germline ends. Germline CDR1 is DFQATT and CDR2 is SNEGSKA (reference sequence). This CDR3 has 15 amino acids. CDR3 protein: CSAREWGGPNTEAFF. For the CDR3, the DNA is TGCAGTGCTAGAGAATGGGGGGGTCCAAACACTGAAGCTTTCTTT.

This chain joins TRBV19 and TRBJ1-1; D is unclear. The V gene's germline CDR1 is LNHDA and CDR2 SQIVND (reference sequence). This CDR3 is built from 15 residues. Trimming stripped 3 bases from V and 4 bases from J, with 15 bases between. CDR3 residues: CASSIGGRGSTEAFF. The CDR3 nucleotides are TGTGCCAGTAGTATCGGTGGGCGGGGAAGCACTGAAGCTTTCTTT. Full variable domain (outside the CDR3, taken from reference TRBV19 and TRBJ1-1): DGGITQSPKYLFRKEGQNVTLSCEQNLNHDAMYWYRQDPGQGLRLIYYSQIVNDFQKGDIAEGYSVSREKKESFPLTVTSAQKNPTAFYLCASSIGGRGSTEAFFGQGTRLTVV.

This clonotype was detected many times. V gene TRBV7-3 combines with J gene TRBJ2-1, with a weak D call TRBD2 (6 bases). Germline values: CDR1 SGHTA, CDR2 FQGTGA. The CDR3 is 16 residues long. V was shortened by 5 bases and J by 5 bases, with 19 bases between the two germline ends. CDR3 loop: CASSQPGVGYNNEQFF. For the CDR3, the DNA is TGTGCCAGCAGCCAACCGGGGGTTGGCTACAACAATGAGCAGTTCTTC. The complete variable domain, with remaining parts taken from reference TRBV7-3 and TRBJ2-1, reads GAGVSQTPSNKVTEKGKYVELRCDPISGHTALYWYRQSLGQGPEFLIYFQGTGAADDSGLPNDRFFAVRPEGSVSTLKIQRTERGDSAVYLCASSQPGVGYNNEQFFGPGTRLTVL.

The chain joins TRBV2 to TRBJ2-7; 7 bases match TRBD1. Trimming took 6 bases from V and 5 from J; bases not matched to a gene: 13. Germline lookup yields CDR1 SNHLY and CDR2 FYNNEI. The CDR3 has 15 amino acids. CDR3 coding DNA: TGTGCCAGCAGCGCCACGGGACAGACCCTGGACGAGCAGTACTTC. Residues: CASSATGQTLDEQYF.

The chain employs TRBV5-1 and TRBJ1-1; D may be TRBD1 (5 bases). Germline V gene sequence: CDR1 SGHRS, CDR2 YFSETQ. The CDR3 is 13 amino acids. V lost 2 bases, J lost 4 bases, and 9 bases lay in between. The CDR3 DNA reads TGCGCCAGCAGCTTACAGGACGGCACTGAAGCTTTCTTT. It specifies CASSLQDGTEAFF. Full variable domain (outside the CDR3, taken from reference TRBV5-1 and TRBJ1-1): KAGVTQTPRYLIKTRGQQVTLSCSPISGHRSVSWYQQTPGQGLQFLFEYFSETQRNKGNFPGRFSGRQFSNSRSEMNVSTLELGDSALYLCASSLQDGTEAFFGQGTRLTVV.

The chain is built from TRBV24-1 and TRBJ1-1; D perhaps matches TRBD1 (6 bases). V was cut by 5 bases and J by 8 bases, with 17 bases left in between. This CDR3 region has 14 residues. CDR1 and CDR2 from the germline V gene are KGHDR and SFDVKD. Written as DNA, the CDR3 is TGTGCCACCAGTGGTTTTAGGACAGTAAAAGAAGCTTTCTTT. It translates to CATSGFRTVKEAFF.